Below are 21 T cell receptor beta chains sequenced from a single sample in a study of post-analysis software for immune sequencing data. Their recognized antigens are unknown. Study-level findings and limits: Roughly 5 TRBV segments, TRBV5-6, TRBV5-1 and TRBV20-1 among them, were found more frequent in patients than controls.

Researchers reported that TCR beta cDNA libraries carried unique molecular identifiers. One entry per CDR3 protein results from TCRdb running MiXCR on the PCR reads. The sample has about 570,000 distinct CDR3 sequences, approximately 34% seen once. Specimen: blood. The receptors come from a girl aged 2 to 17 with multiple sclerosis.

This clonotype was counted only a few times. The chain carries TRBV7-9 and TRBJ2-3; D is unresolved. Trimming stripped 5 bases from V and 9 bases from J, with 12 bases between. The CDR3 loop spans 12 amino acids. Germline V gives CDR1 SEHNR, CDR2 FQNEAQ (reference sequence). The CDR3 loop is CASSPPPGTQYF. CDR3 bases: TGTGCCAGCAGCCCACCGCCAGGCACGCAGTATTTT.

The sample holds many counts of this clonotype. The rearrangement joins TRBV15 to TRBJ2-3; unclear D gene. The CDR3 covers 15 residues. CDR1 is LNHNV and CDR2 is YYDKDF in the germline V gene (reference sequence). Deletions cut 0 bases from V and 0 bases from J, with 7 bases between. In DNA form, the CDR3 reads TGTGCCACCAGCAGAGATCGGGCTAGCACAGATACGCAGTATTTT. Translation: CATSRDRASTDTQYF. Based on the CDR3 plus reference TRBV15 and TRBJ2-3, the full variable domain is DAMVIQNPRYQVTQFGKPVTLSCSQTLNHNVMYWYQQKSSQAPKLLFHYYDKDFNNEADTPDNFQSRRPNTSFCFLDIRSPGLGDTAMYLCATSRDRASTDTQYFGPGTRLTVL.

The V gene is TRBV5-1, the J gene TRBJ2-5; 7 nucleotides align to TRBD1. Germline V CDR1 and CDR2: SGHRS, YFSETQ. Losses at the gene ends were 3 bases for V and 1 base for J; bases not matched to a gene: 6. The CDR3 runs to 15 residues. The CDR3 protein is CASSYRGVVQETQYF. DNA for the CDR3: TGCGCCAGCAGCTACAGGGGAGTGGTCCAAGAGACCCAGTACTTC.

This clonotype occurred a few times. The chain recombines TRBV12-3 or TRBV12-4 with TRBJ2-1; perhaps TRBD2 as D (5 bases). Trimming left V 3 bases short and J 8 bases short, with 14 bases between. The CDR3 is 14 residues long. The CDR3 here is CASSFSLANYEQFF. The CDR3 nucleotides are TGTGCCAGCAGTTTTAGTCTAGCCAACTATGAGCAGTTCTTC.

A note on this clonotype: A much more abundant neighbour one base away suggests this may be a read error. The rearrangement links TRBV3-1 to TRBJ2-1; perhaps TRBD2 as D (6 bases). Germline-derived CDR1 and CDR2 are LGHDT and YNNKEL (reference sequence). This CDR3 comprises 15 residues. Here the CDR3 reads CACSQFGEASNEQFF. CDR3 nucleotides: TGTGCCTGCAGCCAATTCGGGGAGGCCAGCAATGAGCAGTTCTTC.

V and J are TRBV12-3 or TRBV12-4 and TRBJ1-5, with D possibly being TRBD1 (6 bases). V was clipped by 4 bases and J by 6 bases, with 16 bases between them. The CDR3 contains 15 residues. Written as DNA, the CDR3 is TGTGCCAGCAGTTCAGTGGGGGCGTATGGTCAGCCCCAGCATTTT. Amino acids: CASSSVGAYGQPQHF.

This clonotype turned up a few times. The chain links TRBV7-2 to TRBJ2-3, with D possibly matching TRBD2 (6 bases). CDR3 size: 14 residues. V was shortened by 6 bases and J by 7 bases, with 17 bases between the two germline ends. CDR1 is SGHTA and CDR2 is FQGNSA in the germline V gene. The CDR3, as DNA: TGTGCCAGCAGAAGGGAGGTCGGAACTTATACGCAGTATTTT. This encodes CASRREVGTYTQYF.

This clonotype has just a few counts. The chain uses TRBV4-1 and TRBJ1-5, with D possibly being TRBD1 (6 bases). The V and J ends lost 3 bases and 7 bases respectively, with 13 bases between them. CDR1 MGHRA and CDR2 YSYEKL come from the germline V gene. This CDR3 is built from 14 residues. CDR3 sequence reads: CASSHAGVGQPQHF. The DNA for the CDR3 is TGCGCCAGCAGCCACGCAGGGGTAGGCCAGCCCCAGCATTTT.

The chain uses TRBV14 and TRBJ1-1, with a tentative D call TRBD1 (6 bases). This CDR3 comprises 16 residues. Germline values: CDR1 SGHDN, CDR2 FVKESK. V was cut by 1 base and J by 4 bases, with 16 bases left in between. CDR3 loop: CASSQAFRGSGTEAFF. The CDR3 region has the DNA TGTGCCAGCAGCCAAGCGTTCAGGGGTTCCGGCACTGAAGCTTTCTTT.

This clonotype was counted once. The gene calls are TRBV20-1 and TRBJ2-5; 7 bases fit TRBD2. The trim removed 3 bases at V and 2 bases at J, leaving 6 bases unmatched. The CDR3 consists of 14 residues. Germline-derived CDR1 and CDR2 are DFQATT and SNEGSKA (reference sequence). The CDR3 bases are TGCAGTGCTAGGGTTCCGGGACTACAAGAGACCCAGTACTTC. Translated: CSARVPGLQETQYF.

The V and J genes are TRBV25-1 and TRBJ2-3; D call uncertain. Germline CDR1 MGHDK, CDR2 SYGVNS. The germline V and J ends were trimmed by 4 bases and 0 bases, with 14 bases remaining between them. This CDR3 has 16 residues. CDR3 loop: CASSGQDITSTDTQYF. The CDR3 DNA reads as TGTGCCAGCAGTGGACAAGACATAACTAGCACAGATACGCAGTATTTT.

The chain employs TRBV6-5 and TRBJ2-1; TRBD2 aligns across 7 bases. The junction had 10 bases not matched to a gene; V was cut back by 10 bases and J by 4 bases. CDR1 and CDR2 from the germline V gene are MNHEY and SVGAGI. The CDR3 covers 14 residues. The CDR3 DNA is TGTGCCACCGGGAGGCCGGGGCAGTACAATGAGCAGTTCTTC. Encoded protein: CATGRPGQYNEQFF.

The chain employs TRBV6-1 and TRBJ2-3; no firm D call. Per the germline V gene, CDR1 is MNHNS and CDR2 is SASEGT. Trimming took off 3 bases at V and 1 base at J, with 8 bases between the two ends. This CDR3 region has 14 residues. The CDR3, as DNA: TGTGCCAGCAGTGATGAGGACGGCACAGATACGCAGTATTTT. It yields the protein CASSDEDGTDTQYF.

This clonotype has only a few counts. V usage is TRBV9 and J usage is TRBJ2-7, with D perhaps TRBD1 or TRBD2 (5 bases each). Trimming removed 4 bases at V and 4 bases at J, with 12 bases between. CDR3 length equals 13 residues. Germline loops: CDR1 SGDLS, CDR2 YYNGEE. The chain's CDR3 is CASSSGPGYEQYF. DNA for the CDR3: TGTGCCAGCAGCTCGGGACCCGGATACGAGCAGTACTTC.

The rearrangement uses TRBV10-2 and TRBJ2-6, with TRBD1 matching over 7 bases. Germline V CDR1 and CDR2: WSHSY, SAAADI. Trimming cost V 7 bases and J 0 bases; bases outside gene matches: 9. The CDR3 covers 17 residues. CDR3 sequence (DNA): TGCGCCAGCAAGCAGGGGGTCATGAACTCTGGGGCCAACGTCCTGACTTTC. This translates into CASKQGVMNSGANVLTF.

The chain employs TRBV11-3 and TRBJ2-7, with 9 positions matching TRBD1. The germline CDR1 and CDR2 sequences are SGHNT and YENEEA. The length of the CDR3 is 16 residues. V shed 1 base and J 2 bases; nucleotides not matched to a gene: 6. This CDR3 is CASSLGTGQGPYEQYF. CDR3 bases: TGTGCCAGCAGCTTAGGGACGGGACAGGGCCCCTACGAGCAGTACTTC.

This chain links TRBV7-9 with TRBJ2-7, with D perhaps TRBD1 or TRBD2 (5 bases each). The germline CDR1 and CDR2 sequences are SEHNR and FQNEAQ (reference sequence). The V gene lost 5 bases and the J gene lost 6 bases, with 14 bases spanning the gap. CDR3 length: 13 residues. CDR3 loop: CASSPRDDLEQYF. For the CDR3, the DNA is TGTGCCAGCAGCCCCCGGGACGACCTCGAGCAGTACTTC.

The chain uses TRBV7-2 and TRBJ1-1, with D unresolved. The germline gives CDR1 SGHTA, CDR2 FQGNSA. This CDR3 has 20 amino acids. The V gene lost 5 bases and the J gene lost 3 bases, with 31 bases spanning the gap. The CDR3 coding sequence is TGTGCCAGCAGCCCGCTCGGAGACATTCTGGTTCGGGAGGATGACACTGAAGCTTTCTTT. Protein: CASSPLGDILVREDDTEAFF.

In this sample, this clonotype turned up once. This chain links TRBV20-1 with TRBJ1-5, with D unresolved. The CDR3 is 9 amino acids. The germline V gene encodes CDR1 DFQATT and CDR2 SNEGSKA (reference sequence). Trimming shortened V by 6 bases and J by 9 bases, and 6 bases separated the two germline ends. This CDR3 is CSAGPPQHF. The CDR3 DNA sequence: TGCAGTGCGGGTCCGCCCCAGCATTTT.

This clonotype was counted between two and nine times. The V call is TRBV5-5, the J call TRBJ2-5; 7 bases fit TRBD2. J lost 4 bases, V lost 3 bases, and 9 bases had no gene match. Germline V gene lookup returns CDR1 SGHKS and CDR2 YYEKEE (reference sequence). The CDR3 is made up of 15 amino acids. This CDR3 reads CASSYGLVPGETQYF. As DNA, the CDR3 is TGTGCCAGCAGCTATGGACTAGTACCAGGAGAGACCCAGTACTTC. Full variable domain (missing parts from reference TRBV5-5 and TRBJ2-5): DAGVTQSPTHLIKTRGQQVTLRCSPISGHKSVSWYQQVLGQGPQFIFQYYEKEERGRGNFPDRFSARQFPNYSSELNVNALLLGDSALYLCASSYGLVPGETQYFGPGTRLLVL.

On this clonotype itself: One end of the junction is discordant with germline, which a read error may explain. The J gene is TRBJ2-1, the V gene TRBV12-3 or TRBV12-4, with D unclear. There are 14 residues in the CDR3. CDR3 DNA: TGTGCCGGCAGAAACCGACCAAGAAAAACCGAGCAGTTCTTC. Translation gives CAGRNRPRKTEQFF.